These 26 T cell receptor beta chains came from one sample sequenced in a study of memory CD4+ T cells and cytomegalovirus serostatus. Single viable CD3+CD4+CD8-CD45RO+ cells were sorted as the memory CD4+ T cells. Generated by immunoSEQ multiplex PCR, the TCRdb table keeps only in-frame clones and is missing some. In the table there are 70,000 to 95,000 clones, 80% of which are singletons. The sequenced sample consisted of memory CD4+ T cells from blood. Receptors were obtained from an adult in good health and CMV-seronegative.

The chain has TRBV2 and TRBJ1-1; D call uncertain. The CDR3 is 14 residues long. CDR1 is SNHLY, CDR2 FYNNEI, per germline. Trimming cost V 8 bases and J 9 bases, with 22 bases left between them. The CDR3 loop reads CASSEGVTTAKAFF. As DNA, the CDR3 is TGTGCCAGCTCCGAGGGCGTTACAACCGCTAAAGCTTTCTTT.

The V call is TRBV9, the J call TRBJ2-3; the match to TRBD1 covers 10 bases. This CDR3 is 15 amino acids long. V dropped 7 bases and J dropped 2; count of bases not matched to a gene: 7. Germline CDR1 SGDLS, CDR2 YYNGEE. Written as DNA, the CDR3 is TGTGCCAGCGACCAGACAGGGGGCCTCACAGATACGCAGTATTTT. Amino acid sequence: CASDQTGGLTDTQYF.

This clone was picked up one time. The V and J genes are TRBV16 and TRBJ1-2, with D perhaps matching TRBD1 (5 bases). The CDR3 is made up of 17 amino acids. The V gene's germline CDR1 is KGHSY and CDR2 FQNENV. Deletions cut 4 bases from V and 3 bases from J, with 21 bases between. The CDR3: CASSLASRFREDYGYTF. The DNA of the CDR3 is TGTGCCAGCAGCCTAGCGTCAAGGTTCAGGGAGGACTATGGCTACACCTTC.

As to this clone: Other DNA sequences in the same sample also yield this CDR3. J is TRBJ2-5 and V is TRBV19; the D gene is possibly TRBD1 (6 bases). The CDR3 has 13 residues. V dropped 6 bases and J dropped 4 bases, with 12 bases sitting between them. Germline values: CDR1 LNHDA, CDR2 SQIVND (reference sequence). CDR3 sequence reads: CASSLQGPETQYF. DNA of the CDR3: TGTGCCAGTAGCCTACAGGGTCCAGAGACCCAGTACTTC.

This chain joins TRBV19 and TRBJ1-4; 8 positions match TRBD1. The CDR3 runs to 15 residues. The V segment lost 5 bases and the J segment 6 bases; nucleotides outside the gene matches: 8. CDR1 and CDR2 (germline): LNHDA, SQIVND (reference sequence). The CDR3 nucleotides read TGTGCCAGTAGTTTGACAGGGGCAGCAGATGAAAAACTGTTTTTT. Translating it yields CASSLTGAADEKLFF.

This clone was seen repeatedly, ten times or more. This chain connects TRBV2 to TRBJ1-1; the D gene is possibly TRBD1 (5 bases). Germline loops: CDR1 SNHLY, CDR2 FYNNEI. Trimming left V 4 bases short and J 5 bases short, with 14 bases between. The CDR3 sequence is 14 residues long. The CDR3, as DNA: TGTGCCAGCAGTGTACTAGGGGAAAGAACTGAAGCTTTCTTT. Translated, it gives CASSVLGERTEAFF.

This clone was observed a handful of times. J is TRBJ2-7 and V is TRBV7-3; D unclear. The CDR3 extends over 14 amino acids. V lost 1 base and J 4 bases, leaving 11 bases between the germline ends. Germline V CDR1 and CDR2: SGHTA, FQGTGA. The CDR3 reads CASSLNAADYEQYF. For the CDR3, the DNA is TGTGCCAGCAGCTTAAACGCGGCCGATTACGAGCAGTACTTC.

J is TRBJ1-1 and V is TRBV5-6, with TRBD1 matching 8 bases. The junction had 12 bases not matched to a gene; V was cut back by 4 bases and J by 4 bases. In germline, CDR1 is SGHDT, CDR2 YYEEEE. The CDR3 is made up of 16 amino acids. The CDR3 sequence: CASSPPGRGLGTEAFF. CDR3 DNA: TGTGCCAGCAGCCCCCCCGGCAGGGGGCTGGGCACTGAAGCTTTCTTT.

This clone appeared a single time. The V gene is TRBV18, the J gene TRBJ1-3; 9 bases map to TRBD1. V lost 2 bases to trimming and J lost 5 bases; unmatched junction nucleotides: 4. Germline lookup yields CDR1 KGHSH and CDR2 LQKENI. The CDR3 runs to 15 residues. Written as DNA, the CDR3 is TGTGCCAGCTCACCAACACAGGGGGCTAGAAACACCATATATTTT. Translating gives CASSPTQGARNTIYF.

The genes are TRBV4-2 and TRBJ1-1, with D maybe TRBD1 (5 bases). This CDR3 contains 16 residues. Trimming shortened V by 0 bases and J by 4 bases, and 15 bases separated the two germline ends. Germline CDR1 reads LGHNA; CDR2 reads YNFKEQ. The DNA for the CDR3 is TGTGCCAGCAGCCAAGACCCAAACGGGGGGGGCACTGAAGCTTTCTTT. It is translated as CASSQDPNGGGTEAFF.

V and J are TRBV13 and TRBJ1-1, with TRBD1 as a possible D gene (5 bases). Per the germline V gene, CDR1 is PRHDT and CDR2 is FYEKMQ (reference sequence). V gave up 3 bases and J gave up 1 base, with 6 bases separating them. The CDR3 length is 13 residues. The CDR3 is CASSFDRNTEAFF. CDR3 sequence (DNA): TGTGCCAGCAGCTTCGACAGGAACACTGAAGCTTTCTTT.

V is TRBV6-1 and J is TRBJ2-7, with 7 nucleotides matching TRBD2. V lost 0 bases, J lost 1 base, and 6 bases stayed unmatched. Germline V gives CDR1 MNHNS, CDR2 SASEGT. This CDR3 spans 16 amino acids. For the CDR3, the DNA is TGTGCCAGCAGTGAAGCGCACGGACTAGAGTCCTACGAGCAGTACTTC. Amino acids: CASSEAHGLESYEQYF.

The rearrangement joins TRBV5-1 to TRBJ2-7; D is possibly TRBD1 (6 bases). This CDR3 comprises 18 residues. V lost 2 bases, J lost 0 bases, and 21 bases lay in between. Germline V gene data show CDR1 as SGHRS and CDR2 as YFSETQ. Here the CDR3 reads CASSFSYASGAPSYEQYF. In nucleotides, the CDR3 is TGCGCCAGCAGCTTTAGCTATGCCTCAGGGGCACCCTCCTACGAGCAGTACTTC.

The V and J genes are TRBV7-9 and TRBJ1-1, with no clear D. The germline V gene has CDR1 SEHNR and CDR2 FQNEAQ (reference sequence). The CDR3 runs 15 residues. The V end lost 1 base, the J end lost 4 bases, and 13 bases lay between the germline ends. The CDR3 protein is CASSLGDFRFTEAFF. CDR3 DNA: TGTGCCAGCAGCTTAGGAGACTTCCGATTCACTGAAGCTTTCTTT.

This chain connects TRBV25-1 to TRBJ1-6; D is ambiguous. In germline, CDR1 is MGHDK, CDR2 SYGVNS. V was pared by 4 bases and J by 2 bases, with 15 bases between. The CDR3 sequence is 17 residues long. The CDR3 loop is CASSAYVWPPYNSPLHF. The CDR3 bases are TGTGCCAGCAGTGCTTATGTTTGGCCTCCCTATAATTCACCCCTCCACTTT.

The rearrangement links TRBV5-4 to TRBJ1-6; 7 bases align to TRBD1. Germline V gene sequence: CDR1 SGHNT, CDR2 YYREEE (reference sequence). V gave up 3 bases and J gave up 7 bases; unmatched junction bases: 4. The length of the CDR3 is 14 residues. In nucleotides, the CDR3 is TGTGCCAGCAGCTCGGGACAGATCAATTCACCCCTCCACTTT. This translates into CASSSGQINSPLHF.

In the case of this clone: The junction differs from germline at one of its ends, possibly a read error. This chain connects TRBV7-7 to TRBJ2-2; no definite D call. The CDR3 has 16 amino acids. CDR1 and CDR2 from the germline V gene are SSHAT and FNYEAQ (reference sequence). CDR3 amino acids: CASSFTRGSNTGELFF. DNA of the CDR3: TGTGCTAGCAGCTTTACCCGTGGCAGCAACACCGGGGAGCTGTTTTTT.

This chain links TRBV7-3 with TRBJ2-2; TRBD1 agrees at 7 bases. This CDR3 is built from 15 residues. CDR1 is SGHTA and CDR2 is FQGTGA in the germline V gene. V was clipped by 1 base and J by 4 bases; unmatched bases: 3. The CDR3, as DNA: TGTGCCAGCAGCTTAAAACAGGGGCGCACCGGGGAGCTGTTTTTT. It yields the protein CASSLKQGRTGELFF. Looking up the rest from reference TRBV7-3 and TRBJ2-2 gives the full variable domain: GAGVSQTPSNKVTEKGKYVELRCDPISGHTALYWYRQSLGQGPEFLIYFQGTGAADDSGLPNDRFFAVRPEGSVSTLKIQRTERGDSAVYLCASSLKQGRTGELFFGEGSRLTVL.

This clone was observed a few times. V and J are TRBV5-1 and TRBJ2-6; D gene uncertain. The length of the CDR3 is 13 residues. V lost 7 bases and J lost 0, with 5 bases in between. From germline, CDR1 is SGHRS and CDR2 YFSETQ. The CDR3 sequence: CASQSSGANVLTF. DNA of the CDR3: TGCGCCAGCCAGTCCTCTGGGGCCAACGTCCTGACTTTC.

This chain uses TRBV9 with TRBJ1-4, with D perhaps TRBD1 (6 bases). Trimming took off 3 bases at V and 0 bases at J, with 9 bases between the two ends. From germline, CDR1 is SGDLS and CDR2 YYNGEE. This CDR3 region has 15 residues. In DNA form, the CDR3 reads TGTGCCAGCAGCGCGCGGGACACAACTAATGAAAAACTGTTTTTT. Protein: CASSARDTTNEKLFF.

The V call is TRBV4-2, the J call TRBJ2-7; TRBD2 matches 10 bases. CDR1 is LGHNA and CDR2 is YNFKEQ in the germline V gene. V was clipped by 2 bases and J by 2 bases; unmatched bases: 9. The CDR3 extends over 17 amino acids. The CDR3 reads CASSQRISGGNTYEQYF. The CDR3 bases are TGTGCCAGCAGCCAACGGATTAGCGGGGGGAATACCTACGAGCAGTACTTC.

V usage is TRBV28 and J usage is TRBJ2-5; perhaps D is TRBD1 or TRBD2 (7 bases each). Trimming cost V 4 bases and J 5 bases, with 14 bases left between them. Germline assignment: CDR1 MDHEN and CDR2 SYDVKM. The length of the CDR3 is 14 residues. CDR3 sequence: CASSYQQGGETQYF. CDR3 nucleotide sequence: TGTGCCAGCAGTTACCAGCAGGGGGGGGAGACCCAGTACTTC.

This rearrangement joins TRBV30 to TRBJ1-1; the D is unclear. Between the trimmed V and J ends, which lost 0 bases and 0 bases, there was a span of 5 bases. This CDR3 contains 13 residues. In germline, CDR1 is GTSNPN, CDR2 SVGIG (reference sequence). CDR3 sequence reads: CAWSVHVNTEAFF. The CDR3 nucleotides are TGTGCCTGGAGTGTACACGTGAACACTGAAGCTTTCTTT.

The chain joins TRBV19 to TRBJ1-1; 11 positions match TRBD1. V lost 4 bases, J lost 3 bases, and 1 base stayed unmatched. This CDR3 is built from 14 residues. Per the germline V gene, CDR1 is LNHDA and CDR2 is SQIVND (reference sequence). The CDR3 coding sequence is TGTGCCAGTAGTAGGACAGGGGGCGACACTGAAGCTTTCTTT. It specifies CASSRTGGDTEAFF. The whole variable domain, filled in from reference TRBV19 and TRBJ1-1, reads DGGITQSPKYLFRKEGQNVTLSCEQNLNHDAMYWYRQDPGQGLRLIYYSQIVNDFQKGDIAEGYSVSREKKESFPLTVTSAQKNPTAFYLCASSRTGGDTEAFFGQGTRLTVV.

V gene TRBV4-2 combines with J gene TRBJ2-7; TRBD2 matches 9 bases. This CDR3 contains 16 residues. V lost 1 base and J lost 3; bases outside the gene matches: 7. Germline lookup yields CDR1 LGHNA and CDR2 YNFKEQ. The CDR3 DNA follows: TGTGCCAGCAGCCAAGTTCATAGCGGGGGTCGCTACGAGCAGTACTTC. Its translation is CASSQVHSGGRYEQYF.

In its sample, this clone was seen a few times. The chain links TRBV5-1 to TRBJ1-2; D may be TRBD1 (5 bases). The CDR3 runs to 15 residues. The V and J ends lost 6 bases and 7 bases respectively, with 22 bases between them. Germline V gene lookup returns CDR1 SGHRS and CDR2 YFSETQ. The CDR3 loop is CASTLTPGNYGGYTF. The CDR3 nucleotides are TGCGCCAGCACACTAACCCCAGGGAACTACGGTGGCTACACCTTC. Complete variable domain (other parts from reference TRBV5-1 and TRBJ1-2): KAGVTQTPRYLIKTRGQQVTLSCSPISGHRSVSWYQQTPGQGLQFLFEYFSETQRNKGNFPGRFSGRQFSNSRSEMNVSTLELGDSALYLCASTLTPGNYGGYTFGSGTRLTVV.